These 27 T cell receptor beta chains share one sample of origin, sequenced in a study of cytomegalovirus exposure and HLA in healthy donors. Repertoires were generated with immunoSEQ multiplex PCR, while TCRdb's copy carries only in-frame clones and drops some. The repertoire holds hundreds of thousands of clones, with roughly 84% as singletons. Sequenced material: PBMCs. These receptors originate from a woman aged 18 to 35 in good health and CMV-seropositive.

The chain recombines TRBV27 with TRBJ1-1; 8 nucleotides line up with TRBD1. With 10 bases clipped from V and 0 bases from J, the junction kept 4 bases outside the gene matches. From germline, CDR1 is MNHEY and CDR2 SMNVEV (reference sequence). This CDR3 region has 13 residues. The CDR3 region is CAIKGQVNTEAFF. The CDR3 bases are TGTGCCATAAAGGGACAGGTGAACACTGAAGCTTTCTTT.

This chain joins TRBV27 and TRBJ1-2; 8 bases line up with TRBD1. V gave up 6 bases and J gave up 2 bases; unmatched junction bases: 5. This CDR3 contains 14 residues. Germline V gene lookup returns CDR1 MNHEY and CDR2 SMNVEV (reference sequence). The CDR3 DNA reads as TGTGCCAGCAGCGTCGGACAGGGAAACTATGGCTACACCTTC. It codes for CASSVGQGNYGYTF.

The V and J genes are TRBV19 and TRBJ2-1, with 7 bases lining up with TRBD2. This CDR3 comprises 16 residues. V was clipped by 3 bases and J by 4 bases; unmatched bases: 9. Germline V gene data show CDR1 as LNHDA and CDR2 as SQIVND (reference sequence). The CDR3 DNA reads TGTGCCAGTAGTATGAGTCCTGGCGGGAGTTACAATGAGCAGTTCTTC. This encodes CASSMSPGGSYNEQFF.

The chain joins TRBV7-9 to TRBJ2-3, with a tentative D call TRBD1 (5 bases). Germline V CDR1 and CDR2: SEHNR, FQNEAQ (reference sequence). Deletions cut 1 base from V and 6 bases from J, with 11 bases between. This CDR3 has 14 residues. The CDR3 DNA reads TGTGCCAGCAGCTTAGAGGGGAACCGGGATACGCAGTATTTT. This encodes CASSLEGNRDTQYF.

This chain links TRBV9 with TRBJ2-7; TRBD1 matches 8 bases. The ends lost 0 bases at V and 1 base at J; junction bases unmatched: 6. From germline, CDR1 is SGDLS and CDR2 YYNGEE. There are 16 residues in the CDR3. CDR3 amino acids: CASSVGAGTGSYEQYF. The CDR3 DNA follows: TGTGCCAGCAGCGTAGGTGCCGGGACAGGTTCCTACGAGCAGTACTTC.

The CDR3 sequence is CASSGRGTYNEQFF. In DNA, the CDR3 is TGTGCCAGCAGCGGGAGGGGAACCTACAATGAGCAGTTCTTC. The chain has TRBV28 and TRBJ2-1; 8 positions agree with TRBD2. Trimming at V came to 6 bases and at J to 2 bases, leaving 3 bases not matched to a gene. This CDR3 contains 14 residues. CDR1 is MDHEN and CDR2 is SYDVKM in the germline V gene. The variable domain in full, with the rest retrieved from reference TRBV28 and TRBJ2-1, is DVKVTQSSRYLVKRTGEKVFLECVQDMDHENMFWYRQDPGLGLRLIYFSYDVKMKEKGDIPEGYSVSREKKERFSLILESASTNQTSMYLCASSGRGTYNEQFFGPGTRLTVL.

This sequence joins TRBV27 and TRBJ2-2; TRBD2 agrees at 9 bases. Germline CDR1 is MNHEY and CDR2 is SMNVEV (reference sequence). V shed 4 bases and J 4 bases; nucleotides not matched to a gene: 4. The CDR3 spans 15 residues. The CDR3 nucleotides are TGTGCCAGCAGTTCTCGGACTAGCGTCACCGGGGAGCTGTTTTTT. It translates to CASSSRTSVTGELFF.

The CDR3 DNA follows: TGTGCCAGCAGTGCAGGGACAGTTTATGGCTACACCTTC. Protein: CASSAGTVYGYTF. The rearrangement joins TRBV25-1 to TRBJ1-2, with TRBD1 matching 7 bases. Trimming at V came to 4 bases and at J to 5 bases, leaving 4 bases not matched to a gene. The germline V gene encodes CDR1 MGHDK and CDR2 SYGVNS. The CDR3 contains 13 residues.

The V call is TRBV7-8, the J call TRBJ1-2; D is possibly TRBD1 (6 bases). Per the germline V gene, CDR1 is SGHVS and CDR2 is FQNEAQ. The CDR3 consists of 10 residues. V was clipped by 11 bases and J by 6 bases, with 10 bases between them. This CDR3 is CAVQGDGYTF. DNA for the CDR3: TGTGCCGTACAGGGTGATGGCTACACCTTC.

The chain has TRBV27 and TRBJ1-1, with a possible D match to TRBD1 (6 bases). The V end lost 0 bases, the J end lost 8 bases, and 13 bases lay between the germline ends. The germline CDR1 and CDR2 sequences are MNHEY and SMNVEV (reference sequence). This CDR3 spans 14 amino acids. CDR3 region: CASSLSGTLPEAFF. CDR3 nucleotides: TGTGCCAGCAGTTTATCCGGGACACTCCCCGAAGCTTTCTTT.

The V gene is TRBV28, the J gene TRBJ1-1, with D tentatively TRBD1 (5 bases). Germline values: CDR1 MDHEN, CDR2 SYDVKM. V lost 5 bases, J lost 1 base, and 14 bases lay in between. The CDR3 is 15 amino acids. In nucleotides, the CDR3 is TGTGCCAGCAGTCGTTGGGGGGGGACGAACACTGAAGCTTTCTTT. Translated, it gives CASSRWGGTNTEAFF.

This clone was recorded a few times. The chain combines TRBV2 with TRBJ1-4; D call uncertain. CDR3 length equals 12 residues. V lost 3 bases and J 7 bases, leaving 6 bases between the germline ends. Germline V CDR1 and CDR2: SNHLY, FYNNEI. CDR3 coding DNA: TGTGCCAGCAGTGAGAGTTCTGAAAAACTGTTTTTT. Translated, it gives CASSESSEKLFF.

The chain couples TRBV10-3 to TRBJ1-1; D gene unclear. Germline V gives CDR1 ENHRY, CDR2 SYGVKD. Trimming removed 7 bases from V and 5 bases from J, with 11 bases in between. This CDR3 has 12 amino acids. The CDR3 sequence: CAIKTARTEAFF. The CDR3 coding sequence is TGTGCCATCAAGACGGCGAGGACTGAAGCTTTCTTT.

The V gene is TRBV5-1, the J gene TRBJ1-2; D ambiguous. Germline-derived CDR1 and CDR2 are SGHRS and YFSETQ. The CDR3 runs 15 residues. The ends were cut back, 3 bases at V and 1 base at J, with 13 bases in the middle. The CDR3 sequence: CASSSGLSINYGYTF. For the CDR3, the DNA is TGCGCCAGCAGCTCCGGGTTATCGATTAACTATGGCTACACCTTC.

The chain has TRBV9 and TRBJ2-3; D perhaps matches TRBD2 (6 bases). V lost 0 bases and J lost 0, with 8 bases in between. The germline gives CDR1 SGDLS, CDR2 YYNGEE. The CDR3 is 15 amino acids. CDR3 sequence (DNA): TGTGCCAGCAGCGTAGATAGCGGTAGCACAGATACGCAGTATTTT. Protein product: CASSVDSGSTDTQYF.

V gene TRBV5-1 combines with J gene TRBJ1-4, with a possible D match to TRBD1 (6 bases). Germline V gene lookup returns CDR1 SGHRS and CDR2 YFSETQ. This CDR3 region has 15 residues. V shed 4 bases and J shed 4 bases, with 14 bases lying between them. The CDR3 is CASSPQAGDNEKLFF. CDR3 bases: TGCGCCAGCAGCCCCCAGGCAGGGGATAATGAAAAACTGTTTTTT.

The CDR3 DNA reads as TGTGCTAGTGGGAATCTAGCGGCTTCCAATGAGCAGTTCTTC. This sequence encodes CASGNLAASNEQFF. The J gene is TRBJ2-1, the V gene TRBV12-5; 7 nucleotides match TRBD2. Per germline, CDR1 LGHNT and CDR2 FRNRAP. CDR3 length: 14 amino acids. The V and J ends lost 6 bases and 6 bases, in that order; junction bases with no gene match: 8.

The J gene is TRBJ2-7, the V gene TRBV7-8; 7 bases map to TRBD1. Trimming removed 3 bases from V and 6 bases from J; junction bases left unmatched: 2. The CDR3 runs 12 residues. Germline V CDR1 and CDR2: SGHVS, FQNEAQ. Here the CDR3 DNA reads TGTGCCAGCAGCTTTACAGGGGCCGAGCAGTACTTC. Translating it yields CASSFTGAEQYF.

CDR3 in DNA: TGTGCCAGCAGCTTAGTAACCCAGGGAATCTATGGCTACACCTTC. This translates into CASSLVTQGIYGYTF. V and J are TRBV11-2 and TRBJ1-2, with TRBD1 as a possible D gene (5 bases). CDR1 and CDR2 (germline): SGHAT, FQNNGV. This CDR3 comprises 15 residues. The ends were cut back, 1 base at V and 4 bases at J, with 13 bases in the middle.

CDR3 amino acids: CASSPRQGLDTEAFF. CDR3 sequence (DNA): TGTGCCAGCAGCCCGAGACAGGGGCTGGACACTGAAGCTTTCTTT. The gene calls are TRBV9 and TRBJ1-1; the match to TRBD1 covers 8 bases. The V segment lost 4 bases and the J segment 3 bases; nucleotides outside the gene matches: 8. Germline lookup yields CDR1 SGDLS and CDR2 YYNGEE. This CDR3 region has 15 residues.

In the case of this clone: An end of the junction does not agree with germline; a read error may underlie this. The sample carries other DNA sequences with the same CDR3. The chain joins TRBV15 to TRBJ2-1, with a possible D match to TRBD2 (6 bases). The CDR3 sequence is 15 residues long. The V gene's germline CDR1 is LNHNV and CDR2 YYDKDF (reference sequence). The chain's CDR3 is CATSRERARRDEQFF. The CDR3 DNA follows: TGTGCCACCAGTAGAGAAAGAGCTAGGAGGGATGAGCAGTTCTTC.

This chain links TRBV5-6 with TRBJ2-7, with TRBD1 matching 7 bases. CDR3 size: 14 residues. J gave up 3 bases and V 4 bases, and 7 bases lay outside the gene matches. Per germline, CDR1 SGHDT and CDR2 YYEEEE. This CDR3 reads CASSRRQGVYEQYF. Written as DNA, the CDR3 is TGTGCCAGCAGCCGACGTCAGGGGGTCTACGAGCAGTACTTC.

The chain uses TRBV10-3 and TRBJ2-7; 10 nucleotides agree with TRBD2. The germline V gene encodes CDR1 ENHRY and CDR2 SYGVKD. This CDR3 is 13 amino acids long. Trimming removed 10 bases from V and 3 bases from J; junction bases left unmatched: 6. CDR3 coding DNA: TGTGCCACAGGACTAGCGGATATCTACGAGCAGTACTTC. It is translated as CATGLADIYEQYF.

The chain has TRBV5-4 and TRBJ2-5; 7 bases fit TRBD1. CDR1 is SGHNT and CDR2 is YYREEE in the germline V gene (reference sequence). This CDR3 contains 14 residues. The junction had 8 bases not matched to a gene; V was cut back by 4 bases and J by 5 bases. The CDR3 DNA sequence: TGTGCCAGCAGCATGACAGGGTCCCCGGAGACCCAGTACTTC. As protein: CASSMTGSPETQYF.

V gene TRBV27 combines with J gene TRBJ2-3, with D tentatively TRBD2 (5 bases). The germline CDR1 and CDR2 sequences are MNHEY and SMNVEV (reference sequence). Between the trimmed V and J ends, which lost 4 bases and 1 base, there was a span of 12 bases. CDR3 size: 15 residues. CDR3 sequence (DNA): TGTGCCAGCAGTTCCGGACTTTTCGGCACAGATACGCAGTATTTT. The encoded protein is CASSSGLFGTDTQYF.

The J gene is TRBJ1-2, the V gene TRBV6-5; D not resolved. V lost 2 bases to trimming and J lost 3 bases, with 10 bases between them. The germline CDR1 and CDR2 sequences are MNHEY and SVGAGI. This CDR3 spans 14 amino acids. CDR3 residues: CASSYGPGYYGYTF. CDR3 DNA: TGTGCCAGCAGTTACGGTCCGGGATACTATGGCTACACCTTC.

The gene calls are TRBV28 and TRBJ2-1; TRBD2 agrees at 7 bases. This CDR3 is built from 16 residues. The trim removed 2 bases at V and 1 base at J, leaving 5 bases unmatched. Germline assignment: CDR1 MDHEN and CDR2 SYDVKM. The CDR3 is CASSLVAGRSYNEQFF. The DNA of the CDR3 is TGTGCCAGCAGTTTAGTGGCCGGGAGGTCCTACAATGAGCAGTTCTTC.